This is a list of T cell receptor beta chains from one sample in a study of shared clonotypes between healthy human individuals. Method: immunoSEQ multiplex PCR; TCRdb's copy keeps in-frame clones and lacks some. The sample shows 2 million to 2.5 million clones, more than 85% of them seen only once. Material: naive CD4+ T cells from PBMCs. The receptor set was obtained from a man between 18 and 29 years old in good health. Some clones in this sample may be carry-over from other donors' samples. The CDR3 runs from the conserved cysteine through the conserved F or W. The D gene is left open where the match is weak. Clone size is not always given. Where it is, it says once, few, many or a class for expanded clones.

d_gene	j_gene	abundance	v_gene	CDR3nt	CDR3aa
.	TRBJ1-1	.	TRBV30	TGTGCCTGGGATAGGTCGTTCACTGAAGCTTTCTTT	CAWDRSFTEAFF
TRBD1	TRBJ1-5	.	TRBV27	TGTGCCAGCAGTTATAGACAGGGAGGAAATCAGCCCCAGCATTTT	CASSYRQGGNQPQHF
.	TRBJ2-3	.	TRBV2	TGTGCCAGCGGAACTAACACAGATACGCAGTATTTT	CASGTNTDTQYF
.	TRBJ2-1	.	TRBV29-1	TGCAGCGTGGGGGGACAGTCACACAATGAGCAGTTCTTC	CSVGGQSHNEQFF
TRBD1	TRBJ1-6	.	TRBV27	TGTGCCAGCAGTTTAAAAACCCCTCGGACAGGGTTCGTGAGCTCCTATAATTCACCCCTCCACTTT	CASSLKTPRTGFVSSYNSPLHF
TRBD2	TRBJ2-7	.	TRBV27	TGTGCCAGCAGTCCCGGGCCTAGCGGATCCTACGAGCAGTACTTC	CASSPGPSGSYEQYF
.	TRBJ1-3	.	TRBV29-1	TGCAGCGTTCGTGCAGGGGTCTCTGGAAACACCATATATTTT	CSVRAGVSGNTIYF
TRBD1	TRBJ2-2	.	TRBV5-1	TGCGCCAGCAGCTTGGGACAGGGCACCGGGGAGCTGTTTTTT	CASSLGQGTGELFF
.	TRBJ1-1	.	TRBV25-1	TGTGCCAGCAGTGAAGGTTTGAGAGACCACTTT	CASSEGLRDHF
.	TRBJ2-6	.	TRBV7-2	TGTGCCAGCAGCTTAGATGCGGGGGCAATGTCTGGGGCCAACGTCCTGACTTTC	CASSLDAGAMSGANVLTF
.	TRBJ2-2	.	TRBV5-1	TGCGCCAGCAGCTTGGGACCTACGAACACCGGGGAGCTGTTTTTT	CASSLGPTNTGELFF
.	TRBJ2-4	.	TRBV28	TGTGCCAGCACCGGCGACAGGATCATTCAGTACTTC	CASTGDRIIQYF
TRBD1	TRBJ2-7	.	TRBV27	TGTGCCAGCAAGGGACAGGGCCCCGAGCAGTACTTC	CASKGQGPEQYF
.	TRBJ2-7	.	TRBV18	TGTGCCAGCTCACCAGCAGAGAACTACGAGCAGTACTTC	CASSPAENYEQYF
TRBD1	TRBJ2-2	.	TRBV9	TGTGCCAGCAGCGTTAACAGGGGCTCCACCGGGGAGCTGTTTTTT	CASSVNRGSTGELFF
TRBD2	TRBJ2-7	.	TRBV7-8	TGTGCCAGCAGCCTGGGAGGGGTTTCCGAGCAGTACTTC	CASSLGGVSEQYF
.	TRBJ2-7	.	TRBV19	TGTGCCAGTAGTAGGCGGGACGCCTACGAGCAGTACTTC	CASSRRDAYEQYF
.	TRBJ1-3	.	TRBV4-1	TGCGCCAGCAGCCAAGATCTGCGGCCCCCCTCCAGAAACACCATATATTTT	CASSQDLRPPSRNTIYF
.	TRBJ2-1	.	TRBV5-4	TGTGCCAGCAGCTTGGGACGGGGGCTGACCTACAATGAGCAGTTCTTC	CASSLGRGLTYNEQFF
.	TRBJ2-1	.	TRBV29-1	TGCAGCGTTGAAACGGGAGTCTCCTACAATGAGCAGTTCTTC	CSVETGVSYNEQFF
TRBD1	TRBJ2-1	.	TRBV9	TGTGCCAGCAGCGTCCGACAGGGGGCTTCCTACAATGAGCAGTTCTTC	CASSVRQGASYNEQFF
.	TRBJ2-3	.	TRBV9	TGTGCCAGCAGCGTACAGGGCAACACAGATACGCAGTATTTT	CASSVQGNTDTQYF
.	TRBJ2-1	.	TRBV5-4	TGTGCCAGCAGCGCTGGGAAGAGCGGGCACTCCTACAATGAGCAGTTCTTC	CASSAGKSGHSYNEQFF
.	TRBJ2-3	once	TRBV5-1	TGCGCCAGCAGCTTGTCGTCGGATACGCAGTATTTT	CASSLSSDTQYF
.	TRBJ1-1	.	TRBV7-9	TGTGCCAGCAGCGGGGCGAACACTGAAGCTTTCTTT	CASSGANTEAFF
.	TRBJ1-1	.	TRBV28	TGTGCCAGCAGTTTCGACTGGAGTGCTTTCTTT	CASSFDWSAFF
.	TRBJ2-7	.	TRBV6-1	TGTGCCAGCAGTCCGGACAGAGTTGGGGAGCAGTACTTC	CASSPDRVGEQYF
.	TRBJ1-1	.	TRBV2	TGTGCCACAACGGAGTTGCCTCGACTTGAAGCTTTCTTT	CATTELPRLEAFF
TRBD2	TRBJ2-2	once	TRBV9	TGTGCCAGCAGCGTATGGCTAGCGGGGCAATTCGGGGAGCTGTTTTTT	CASSVWLAGQFGELFF
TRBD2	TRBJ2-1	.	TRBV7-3	TGTGCCAGCAGCTTAGGTGTAGGACTAGCGGGGGAGCAGTTCTTC	CASSLGVGLAGEQFF
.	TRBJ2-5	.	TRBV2	TGTGCCAGCAGTTTTTTTCGGGGTAGGGAGACCCAGTACTTC	CASSFFRGRETQYF
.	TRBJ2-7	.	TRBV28	TGTGCCAGCAGTATACAGGGTAGCGAGCAGTACTTC	CASSIQGSEQYF
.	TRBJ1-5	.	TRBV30	TGTGCCTGGAGTGTGGGAGGCAATCAGCCCCAGCATTTT	CAWSVGGNQPQHF
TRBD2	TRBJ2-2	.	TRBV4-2	TGTGCCAGCAGCCAAGATCTAATGCGGGAGGGCATCGGGGAGCTGTTTTTT	CASSQDLMREGIGELFF
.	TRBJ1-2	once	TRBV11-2	TGTGCCAGCAGCTTAGGACATCTTGGCTACACCTTC	CASSLGHLGYTF
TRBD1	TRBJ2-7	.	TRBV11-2	TGTGCCAGCAGCCTGGGGACAGGGGGACACTACGAGCAGTACTTC	CASSLGTGGHYEQYF
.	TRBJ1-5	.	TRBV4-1	TGCGCCAGCAGCCAAGGGATATTAATCAATCCCCAGCATTTT	CASSQGILINPQHF
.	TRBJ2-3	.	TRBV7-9	TGTGCCAGCAGCTTTGGGACCCACACAGATACGCAGTATTTT	CASSFGTHTDTQYF
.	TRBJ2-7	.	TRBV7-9	TGTGCCAGCAGCTTAGACAGGATCGGGGCCGAGCAGTACTTC	CASSLDRIGAEQYF
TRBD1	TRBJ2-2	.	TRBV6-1	TGTGCCAGCAGTGAAGGGGGACAGCGCACCGGGGAGCTGTTTTTT	CASSEGGQRTGELFF
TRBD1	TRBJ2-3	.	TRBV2	TGTGCCAGGGGGGACAGGGGACCGGGTACGCAGTATTTT	CARGDRGPGTQYF
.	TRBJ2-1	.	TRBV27	TGTGCCAGCAGGGGTTATCTCCGAAGCAATGAGCAGTTCTTC	CASRGYLRSNEQFF
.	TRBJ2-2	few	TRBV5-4	TGTGCCAGCAGCTTGGACTTCACCGGGGAGCTGTTTTTT	CASSLDFTGELFF
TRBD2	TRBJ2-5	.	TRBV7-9	TGTGCCAGCAGCCATTCGGGACTAACGGGGGCCCAGTACTTC	CASSHSGLTGAQYF
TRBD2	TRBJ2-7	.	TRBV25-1	TGTGCCAGCAATAGGGTTCGGACTAGCGGGGACAGCTCCTACGAGCAGTACTTC	CASNRVRTSGDSSYEQYF
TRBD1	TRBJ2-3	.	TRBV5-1	TGCGCCAGCAGCCTCGCACCGGGACAGGGGGGAGATACGCAGTATTTT	CASSLAPGQGGDTQYF
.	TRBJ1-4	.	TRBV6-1	TGTGCCAGCAGTACACAGGGAGTCCGGAATGAAAAACTGTTTTTT	CASSTQGVRNEKLFF